The 3 T cell receptor beta chains presented below share a single source sample, sequenced in a study of regulatory T cells in long-lasting Graves disease. Regarding time point: newly diagnosed GD, antithyroid drugs for less than 3 months. Preparation of the TCR library used RNA extracted from PBMCs. Libraries of TCR beta came from iRepertoire HTBI primers plus Arm-PCR of CDR3 regions. A single record per CDR3 protein comes from TCRdb applying MiXCR to the multiplex PCR reads. The sample lists more than 300,000 distinct CDR3 sequences, around 16% occurring once. Sequenced material: peripheral blood mononuclear cells (PBMCs), taken at new diagnosis, from a patient treated with antithyroid drugs. The receptors derive from a female donor with Graves disease.

This clonotype was seen repeatedly, ten times or more. The V and J genes are TRBV2 and TRBJ2-2; D tentatively fits TRBD1 or TRBD2 (5 bases each). The germline V gene encodes CDR1 SNHLY and CDR2 FYNNEI. The CDR3 has 16 amino acids. The V end lost 7 bases, the J end lost 1 base, and 16 bases lay between the germline ends. Written as DNA, the CDR3 is TGTGCCAGCACTCGCCTAGGGACGAAGAACACCGGGGAGCTGTTTTTT. It encodes CASTRLGTKNTGELFF. Combining the CDR3 with reference TRBV2 and TRBJ2-2 gives the whole variable domain EPEVTQTPSHQVTQMGQEVILRCVPISNHLYFYWYRQILGQKVEFLVSFYNNEISEKSEIFDDQFSVERPDGSNFTLKIRSTKLEDSAMYFCASTRLGTKNTGELFFGEGSRLTVL.

This clonotype was counted between two and nine times. The chain carries TRBV12-3 or TRBV12-4 and TRBJ2-2; TRBD2 agrees at 8 bases. Trimming took 4 bases from V and 0 from J; bases not matched to a gene: 4. This CDR3 spans 16 amino acids. The DNA of the CDR3 is TGTGCCAGCAGTTCCCCGGGACTAGCGAACACCGGGGAGCTGTTTTTT. Translation: CASSSPGLANTGELFF.

This clonotype was detected ten times or more. The J gene is TRBJ1-4, the V gene TRBV20-1; D may be TRBD1 (5 bases). This CDR3 is built from 15 residues. V lost 6 bases and J lost 0, with 14 bases in between. Germline CDR1 DFQATT, CDR2 SNEGSKA (reference sequence). The CDR3 here is CSATGGEATNEKLFF. The CDR3 DNA is TGCAGTGCCACTGGGGGAGAAGCAACTAATGAAAAACTGTTTTTT.